This T cell receptor (beta chain) was found in a study of blood T cell repertoires in COVID-19. Overall study: Researchers got acute and convalescent COVID-19 samples from the United States, Italy and Spain.

Per the original methods: For nucleated cells, counts were estimated from reference gene primer amplification. Sequencing was performed with immunoSEQ multiplex PCR; in TCRdb, only in-frame clones are kept and a portion is missing. Clonal size and the V and J genes are those of that table, whereas D and trimming came from the DNA. The data hold some 160,000 clones, with 65% to 85% observed a single time. The CDR3 has 14 amino acids. V lost 4 bases and J lost 8; bases outside the gene matches: 9. The V gene's germline CDR1 is SGHRS and CDR2 YFSETQ. The sequencing sample was made of peripheral blood. V and J are TRBV5-1 and TRBJ1-5; 7 nucleotides line up with TRBD1. The clonotype was recovered from a woman of 80 years or more with acute or convalescent COVID-19. CDR3 in DNA: TGCGCCAGCAGCGCAGGGACAGCACACGAGCCCCAGCATTTT. It translates to CASSAGTAHEPQHF.